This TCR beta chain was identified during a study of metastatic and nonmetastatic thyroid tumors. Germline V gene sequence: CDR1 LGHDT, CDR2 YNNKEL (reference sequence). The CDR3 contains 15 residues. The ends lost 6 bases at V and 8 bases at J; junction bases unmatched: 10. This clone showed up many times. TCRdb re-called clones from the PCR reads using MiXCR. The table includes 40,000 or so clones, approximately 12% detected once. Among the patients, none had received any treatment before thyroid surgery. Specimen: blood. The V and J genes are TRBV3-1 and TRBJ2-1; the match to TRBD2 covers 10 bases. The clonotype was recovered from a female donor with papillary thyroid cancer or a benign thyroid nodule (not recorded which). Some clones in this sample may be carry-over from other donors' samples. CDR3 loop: CASRPSSGRSDEQFF. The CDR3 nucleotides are TGTGCCAGCAGACCCTCTAGCGGGAGAAGCGATGAGCAGTTCTTC.